These T cell receptor beta chains were read from a single sample in a study of response to subunit inactivated influenza vaccine. TCRdb re-analysed the RT-PCR reads in MiXCR, keeping a single row per CDR3 protein. The table records some 200,000 distinct CDR3 sequences, approximately 12% of them present only once. This same sample was also part of a study on T cells expressing NK-cell markers.

The specimen was CD8+ T cells sorted from PBMCs, collected 11 to 12 days after vaccination. Receptors were obtained from a man between 50 and 59 years old who received an inactivated influenza vaccine. CDR3s include the opening cysteine and the closing phenylalanine or tryptophan. D genes are given only for firm matches. For some rows the clone size is stated as once, few or many, or as a class when expanded; others skip it.

J gene: TRBJ2-2; D gene: TRBD1; V gene: TRBV7-2; clone size: few; CDR3 protein: CASSYRTGLGSGELFF; CDR3 DNA: TGTGCCAGCAGCTATAGGACAGGGTTAGGATCCGGGGAGCTGTTTTTT
J gene: TRBJ2-1; D gene: -; V gene: TRBV28; clone size: many; CDR3 protein: CASSSEGEISYNEQFF; CDR3 DNA: TGTGCCAGCAGTAGTGAGGGGGAGATTTCCTACAATGAGCAGTTCTTC
J gene: TRBJ2-1; D gene: -; V gene: TRBV19; clone size: once; CDR3 protein: CASSISISPFSYNEQFF; CDR3 DNA: TGTGCCAGTAGTATTTCGATTTCCCCCTTCTCCTACAATGAGCAGTTCTTC
J gene: TRBJ2-5; D gene: -; V gene: TRBV9; clone size: many; CDR3 protein: CASSVGERVDQETQYF; CDR3 DNA: TGTGCCAGCAGCGTAGGGGAGCGGGTAGACCAAGAGACCCAGTACTTC
J gene: TRBJ2-1; D gene: -; V gene: TRBV7-6; clone size: -; CDR3 protein: CASSPAGNGEQFF; CDR3 DNA: TGTGCCAGCAGCCCCGCGGGAAACGGCGAGCAGTTCTTC
J gene: TRBJ1-2; D gene: -; V gene: TRBV6-5; clone size: many; CDR3 protein: CASSYGGEGGYTF; CDR3 DNA: TGTGCCAGCAGTTACGGCGGTGAGGGCGGCTACACCTTC
J gene: TRBJ2-7; D gene: -; V gene: TRBV7-9; clone size: few; CDR3 protein: CAVEGTTVYEQYF; CDR3 DNA: TGTGCCGTCGAAGGTACGACAGTCTACGAGCAGTACTTC
J gene: TRBJ2-1; D gene: TRBD2; V gene: TRBV6-2/TRBV6-3; clone size: few; CDR3 protein: CASSRTSGGAYEQFF; CDR3 DNA: TGTGCCAGCAGCCGAACTAGCGGGGGGGCCTATGAGCAGTTCTTC
J gene: TRBJ2-1; D gene: -; V gene: TRBV4-3; clone size: many; CDR3 protein: CASSHGTNEQFF; CDR3 DNA: TGCGCCAGCAGCCATGGGACTAATGAGCAGTTCTTC
J gene: TRBJ2-1; D gene: TRBD2; V gene: TRBV2; clone size: -; CDR3 protein: CASSETSGGHSYNEQFF; CDR3 DNA: TGTGCCAGCAGTGAAACTAGCGGGGGACATTCCTACAATGAGCAGTTCTTC
J gene: TRBJ1-6; D gene: -; V gene: TRBV15; clone size: few; CDR3 protein: CATSRDRTVSSYNSPLHF; CDR3 DNA: TGTGCCACCAGCAGAGATAGGACAGTGAGCTCCTATAATTCACCCCTCCACTTT
J gene: TRBJ2-7; D gene: TRBD1; V gene: TRBV6-1; clone size: many; CDR3 protein: CASSPGQATYEQYF; CDR3 DNA: TGTGCCAGCAGCCCGGGACAGGCAACCTACGAGCAGTACTTC
J gene: TRBJ2-3; D gene: -; V gene: TRBV4-1; clone size: few; CDR3 protein: CASSQDSSGEGRDTQYF; CDR3 DNA: TGCGCCAGCAGCCAAGACTCATCAGGGGAAGGACGAGATACGCAGTATTTT
J gene: TRBJ1-1; D gene: -; V gene: TRBV9; clone size: few; CDR3 protein: CASSSTGLGTEAFF; CDR3 DNA: TGTGCCAGCAGCTCCACGGGCTTGGGAACTGAAGCTTTCTTT
J gene: TRBJ2-7; D gene: -; V gene: TRBV12-3/TRBV12-4; clone size: many; CDR3 protein: CASSSTDSYEQYF; CDR3 DNA: TGTGCCAGCAGTAGTACAGACTCATACGAGCAGTACTTC
J gene: TRBJ2-1; D gene: -; V gene: TRBV3-1; clone size: many; CDR3 protein: CASSQVNYNEQFF; CDR3 DNA: TGTGCCAGCAGCCAAGTCAATTACAATGAGCAGTTCTTC
J gene: TRBJ1-2; D gene: TRBD1; V gene: TRBV29-1; clone size: -; CDR3 protein: CSARGHDYGYTF; CDR3 DNA: TGCAGCGCCAGGGGGCATGACTATGGCTACACCTTC
J gene: TRBJ2-7; D gene: -; V gene: TRBV5-1; clone size: many; CDR3 protein: CASSLTTGYEQYF; CDR3 DNA: TGCGCCAGCAGCTTGACCACGGGATACGAGCAGTACTTC
J gene: TRBJ2-7; D gene: -; V gene: TRBV29-1; clone size: few; CDR3 protein: CSVRGLGEQYF; CDR3 DNA: TGCAGCGTCCGCGGTCTCGGCGAGCAGTACTTC
J gene: TRBJ2-7; D gene: -; V gene: TRBV7-9; clone size: many; CDR3 protein: CASLAENSYEQYF; CDR3 DNA: TGTGCGAGCTTGGCGGAGAACTCCTACGAGCAGTACTTC
J gene: TRBJ2-7; D gene: TRBD1; V gene: TRBV11-2; clone size: -; CDR3 protein: CASSLRLQGVYEQYF; CDR3 DNA: TGTGCCAGCAGCTTAAGGTTACAGGGGGTTTACGAGCAGTACTTC
J gene: TRBJ1-2; D gene: -; V gene: TRBV7-9; clone size: few; CDR3 protein: CASSGSWGPDYGYTF; CDR3 DNA: TGTGCCAGCAGCGGCTCTTGGGGGCCCGACTATGGCTACACCTTC
J gene: TRBJ2-5; D gene: TRBD2; V gene: TRBV28; clone size: -; CDR3 protein: CASSWLAGVETQYF; CDR3 DNA: TGTGCCAGCAGTTGGCTAGCGGGAGTGGAGACCCAGTACTTC
J gene: TRBJ1-1; D gene: TRBD1; V gene: TRBV28; clone size: many; CDR3 protein: CASSLGDRVLTEAFF; CDR3 DNA: TGTGCCAGCAGTTTAGGGGACAGGGTACTCACTGAAGCTTTCTTT
J gene: TRBJ2-7; D gene: -; V gene: TRBV20-1; clone size: -; CDR3 protein: CSARPGSEQYF; CDR3 DNA: TGCAGTGCTAGACCAGGTAGCGAGCAGTACTTC
J gene: TRBJ2-1; D gene: TRBD2; V gene: TRBV29-1; clone size: few; CDR3 protein: CSVEPYLAGGAYNEQFF; CDR3 DNA: TGCAGCGTTGAGCCTTATCTAGCGGGGGGGGCCTACAATGAGCAGTTCTTC
J gene: TRBJ2-7; D gene: TRBD1; V gene: TRBV7-9; clone size: -; CDR3 protein: CASRPPGQGNYEQYF; CDR3 DNA: TGTGCCAGCAGGCCCCCGGGACAGGGAAACTACGAGCAGTACTTC
J gene: TRBJ1-1; D gene: -; V gene: TRBV5-1; clone size: -; CDR3 protein: CASSGGGLNTEAFF; CDR3 DNA: TGCGCCAGCAGCGGGGGAGGCTTGAACACTGAAGCTTTCTTT
J gene: TRBJ2-5; D gene: -; V gene: TRBV12-3/TRBV12-4; clone size: -; CDR3 protein: CASSLELQETQYF; CDR3 DNA: TGTGCCAGCAGTTTGGAGCTTCAAGAGACCCAGTACTTC
J gene: TRBJ2-2; D gene: -; V gene: TRBV12-3/TRBV12-4; clone size: few; CDR3 protein: CASSLGQGPNTGELFF; CDR3 DNA: TGTGCCAGCAGTTTGGGGCAGGGACCGAACACCGGGGAGCTGTTTTTT
J gene: TRBJ1-2; D gene: -; V gene: TRBV20-1; clone size: -; CDR3 protein: CSALLNYGYTF; CDR3 DNA: TGCAGTGCTCTCCTTAACTATGGCTACACCTTC
J gene: TRBJ2-6; D gene: -; V gene: TRBV7-9; clone size: -; CDR3 protein: CASSGSGANVLTF; CDR3 DNA: TGTGCCAGTTCAGGGTCAGGGGCCAACGTCCTGACTTTC
J gene: TRBJ2-1; D gene: -; V gene: TRBV28; clone size: -; CDR3 protein: CASSFREYKEQFF; CDR3 DNA: TGTGCCAGCAGTTTCCGAGAATACAAAGAGCAGTTCTTC
J gene: TRBJ2-7; D gene: -; V gene: TRBV11-2; clone size: many; CDR3 protein: CASSLGGSPYEQYF; CDR3 DNA: TGTGCCAGCAGCTTAGGAGGGTCCCCCTACGAGCAGTACTTC
J gene: TRBJ1-2; D gene: -; V gene: TRBV19; clone size: few; CDR3 protein: CASKVGSYGYTF; CDR3 DNA: TGTGCCAGCAAAGTTGGTAGCTATGGCTACACCTTC
J gene: TRBJ2-7; D gene: -; V gene: TRBV7-2; clone size: few; CDR3 protein: CASSPPNVGPYEQYF; CDR3 DNA: TGTGCCAGCAGCCCTCCGAACGTCGGCCCCTACGAGCAGTACTTC
J gene: TRBJ1-2; D gene: -; V gene: TRBV27; clone size: -; CDR3 protein: CASSFGGSGYGYTF; CDR3 DNA: TGTGCCAGCAGTTTTGGGGGCTCGGGCTATGGCTACACCTTC
J gene: TRBJ2-1; D gene: TRBD2; V gene: TRBV2; clone size: many; CDR3 protein: CASSLGTSSYNEQFF; CDR3 DNA: TGTGCCAGCAGCCTTGGGACTAGCTCCTACAATGAGCAGTTCTTC
J gene: TRBJ2-1; D gene: TRBD2; V gene: TRBV29-1; clone size: -; CDR3 protein: CSVAGTSGLSAYNEQFF; CDR3 DNA: TGCAGCGTGGCCGGGACTAGCGGACTATCAGCCTACAATGAGCAGTTCTTC
J gene: TRBJ1-2; D gene: TRBD1; V gene: TRBV12-3/TRBV12-4; clone size: few; CDR3 protein: CASSFGTGTIYGYTF; CDR3 DNA: TGTGCCAGCAGTTTCGGGACAGGGACCATCTATGGCTACACCTTC
J gene: TRBJ1-2; D gene: -; V gene: TRBV6-5; clone size: -; CDR3 protein: CASRLDNYGYTF; CDR3 DNA: TGTGCCAGCAGGCTGGACAACTATGGCTACACCTTC
J gene: TRBJ2-2; D gene: -; V gene: TRBV2; clone size: -; CDR3 protein: CASSASWTATGELFF; CDR3 DNA: TGTGCCAGCAGTGCCTCGTGGACAGCTACCGGGGAGCTGTTTTTT
J gene: TRBJ2-1; D gene: TRBD2; V gene: TRBV7-8; clone size: many; CDR3 protein: CASSKTTLAGISNEQFF; CDR3 DNA: TGTGCCAGCAGCAAAACCACGCTAGCGGGAATCAGCAATGAGCAGTTCTTC
J gene: TRBJ1-1; D gene: -; V gene: TRBV9; clone size: -; CDR3 protein: CASSVEGLDTEAFF; CDR3 DNA: TGTGCCAGCAGCGTAGAGGGGTTGGACACTGAAGCTTTCTTT
J gene: TRBJ2-3; D gene: -; V gene: TRBV12-3/TRBV12-4; clone size: many; CDR3 protein: CASSSEVGTDTQYF; CDR3 DNA: TGTGCCAGCAGTTCGGAGGTTGGCACAGATACGCAGTATTTT
J gene: TRBJ2-3; D gene: -; V gene: TRBV7-9; clone size: few; CDR3 protein: CASSRYSDHTDTQYF; CDR3 DNA: TGTGCCAGCAGCCGATATTCAGACCACACAGATACGCAGTATTTT
J gene: TRBJ1-4; D gene: TRBD1; V gene: TRBV4-2; clone size: many; CDR3 protein: CASSQPGQGVNEKLFF; CDR3 DNA: TGTGCCAGCAGCCAACCAGGACAGGGGGTTAATGAAAAACTGTTTTTT
J gene: TRBJ1-1; D gene: -; V gene: TRBV10-3; clone size: few; CDR3 protein: CAISGDTEAFF; CDR3 DNA: TGTGCCATCAGTGGGGACACTGAAGCTTTCTTT
J gene: TRBJ2-2; D gene: -; V gene: TRBV20-1; clone size: few; CDR3 protein: CSARDLDTGELFF; CDR3 DNA: TGCAGTGCTAGAGATCTGGACACCGGGGAGCTGTTTTTT
J gene: TRBJ1-1; D gene: -; V gene: TRBV7-6; clone size: few; CDR3 protein: CASSQNVDSRDEAFF; CDR3 DNA: TGTGCCAGCAGCCAGAACGTGGACAGCCGAGATGAAGCTTTCTTT
J gene: TRBJ2-2; D gene: TRBD2; V gene: TRBV6-2/TRBV6-3; clone size: few; CDR3 protein: CASSPGLAIGELFF; CDR3 DNA: TGTGCCAGCAGTCCGGGACTAGCTATCGGGGAGCTGTTTTTT
J gene: TRBJ2-3; D gene: TRBD1; V gene: TRBV19; clone size: -; CDR3 protein: CASSGPDRGRLDTQYF; CDR3 DNA: TGTGCCAGTAGTGGCCCCGACAGGGGTCGATTAGATACGCAGTATTTT